This T cell receptor (beta chain) was documented in a study of T cells in Graves' hyperthyroidism and ophthalmopathy. The source material, RNA transcripts, was used to amplify TCR beta CDR3 regions. A set of HTBI primers served as the primers for a first-round RT-PCR of the TCR CDR3. TCRdb re-called the multiplex PCR reads with MiXCR, one entry per CDR3 protein. The table lists 300,000 or so distinct CDR3 sequences, 15% to 20% of them singletons, with roughly 53% in the top ten. The CDR3 contains 12 residues. V was pared by 4 bases and J by 5 bases, with 9 bases between. CDR1 is DFQATT, CDR2 SNEGSKA, per germline (reference sequence). This clonotype occurred many times.

The origin of this receptor is a woman between 55 and 75 years old with Graves' ophthalmopathy. V is TRBV20-1 and J is TRBJ1-5; D is unresolved. What was sequenced was blood. Here the CDR3 DNA reads TGCAGTGCTACGGACGGATATCAGCCCCAGCATTTT. Its protein is CSATDGYQPQHF.